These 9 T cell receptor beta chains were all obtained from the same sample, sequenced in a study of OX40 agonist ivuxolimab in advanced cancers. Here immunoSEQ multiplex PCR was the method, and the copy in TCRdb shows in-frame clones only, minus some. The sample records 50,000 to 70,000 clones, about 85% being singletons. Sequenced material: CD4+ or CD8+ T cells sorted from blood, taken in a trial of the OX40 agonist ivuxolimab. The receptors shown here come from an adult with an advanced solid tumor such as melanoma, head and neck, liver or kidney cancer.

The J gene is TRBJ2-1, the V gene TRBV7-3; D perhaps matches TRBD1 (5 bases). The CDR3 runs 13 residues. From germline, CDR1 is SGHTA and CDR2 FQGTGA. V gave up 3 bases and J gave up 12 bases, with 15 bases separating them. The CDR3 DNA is TGTGCCAGCAGCTTTCAGGGTCTGGCGGCGCAGTTCTTC. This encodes CASSFQGLAAQFF.

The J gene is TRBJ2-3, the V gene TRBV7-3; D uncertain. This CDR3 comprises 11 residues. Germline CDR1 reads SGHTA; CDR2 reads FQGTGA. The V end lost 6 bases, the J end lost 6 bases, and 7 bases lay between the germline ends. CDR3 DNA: TGTGCCAGCAGGGACGGGGATACGCAGTATTTT. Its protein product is CASRDGDTQYF.

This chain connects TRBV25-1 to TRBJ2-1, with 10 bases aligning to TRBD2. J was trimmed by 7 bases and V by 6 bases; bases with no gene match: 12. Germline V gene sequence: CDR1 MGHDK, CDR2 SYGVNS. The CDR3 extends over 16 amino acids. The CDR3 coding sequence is TGTGCCAGCAGCGCAAGCGGGAGGGCTAGGCGAAATGAGCAGTTCTTC. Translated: CASSASGRARRNEQFF.

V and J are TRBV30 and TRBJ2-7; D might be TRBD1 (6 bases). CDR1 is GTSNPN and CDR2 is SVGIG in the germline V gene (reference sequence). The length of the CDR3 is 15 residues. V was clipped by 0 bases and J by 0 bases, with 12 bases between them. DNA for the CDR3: TGTGCCTGGAGTGTAGGCAGGGGATACTCCTACGAGCAGTACTTC. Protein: CAWSVGRGYSYEQYF.

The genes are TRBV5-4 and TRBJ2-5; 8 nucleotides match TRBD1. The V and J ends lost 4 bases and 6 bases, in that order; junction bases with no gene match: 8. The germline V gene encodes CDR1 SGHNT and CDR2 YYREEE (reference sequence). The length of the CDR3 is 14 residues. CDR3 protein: CASSTGQGGKTQYF. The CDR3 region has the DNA TGTGCCAGCAGCACCGGACAGGGAGGAAAGACCCAGTACTTC.

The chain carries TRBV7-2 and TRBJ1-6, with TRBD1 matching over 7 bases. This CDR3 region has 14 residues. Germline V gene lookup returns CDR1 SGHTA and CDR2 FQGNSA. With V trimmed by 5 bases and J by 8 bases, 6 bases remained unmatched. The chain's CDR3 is CASSPRQGDSPLHF. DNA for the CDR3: TGTGCCAGCAGCCCGAGACAGGGAGATTCACCCCTCCACTTT.

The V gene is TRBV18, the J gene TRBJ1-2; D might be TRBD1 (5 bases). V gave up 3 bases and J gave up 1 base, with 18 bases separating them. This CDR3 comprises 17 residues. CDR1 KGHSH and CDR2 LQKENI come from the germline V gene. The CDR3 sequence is CASSPRRGGKNNYGYTF. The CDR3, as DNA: TGTGCCAGCTCACCGAGAAGGGGAGGGAAGAATAACTATGGCTACACCTTC.

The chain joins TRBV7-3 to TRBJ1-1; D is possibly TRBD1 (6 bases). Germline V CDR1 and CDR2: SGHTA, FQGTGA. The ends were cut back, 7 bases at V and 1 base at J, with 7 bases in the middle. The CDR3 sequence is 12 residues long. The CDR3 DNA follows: TGTGCCAGCAAAGGGGGGAACACTGAAGCTTTCTTT. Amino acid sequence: CASKGGNTEAFF.

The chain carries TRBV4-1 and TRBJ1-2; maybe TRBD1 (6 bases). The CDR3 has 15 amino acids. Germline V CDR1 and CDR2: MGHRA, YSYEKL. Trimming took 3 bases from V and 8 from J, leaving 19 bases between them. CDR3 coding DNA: TGCGCCAGCAGCCATCCTCCGGGACAAAAGAAAGGCTACACCTTC. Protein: CASSHPPGQKKGYTF.